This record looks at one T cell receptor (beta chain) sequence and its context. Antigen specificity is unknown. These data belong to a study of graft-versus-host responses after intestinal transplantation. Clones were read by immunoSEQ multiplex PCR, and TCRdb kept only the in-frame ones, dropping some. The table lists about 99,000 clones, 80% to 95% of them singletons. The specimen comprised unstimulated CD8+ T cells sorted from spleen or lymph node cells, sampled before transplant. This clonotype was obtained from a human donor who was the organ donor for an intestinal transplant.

The CDR3 DNA reads as TGTGCCAGCAGTTTAACGGCTAGCGGGCCTTACACAGATACGCAGTATTTT. Its protein is CASSLTASGPYTDTQYF. This chain joins TRBV27 and TRBJ2-3, with 8 bases identical to TRBD2. The CDR3 totals 17 residues. The germline CDR1 and CDR2 sequences are MNHEY and SMNVEV (reference sequence). With 2 bases clipped from V and 2 bases from J, the junction kept 9 bases outside the gene matches.